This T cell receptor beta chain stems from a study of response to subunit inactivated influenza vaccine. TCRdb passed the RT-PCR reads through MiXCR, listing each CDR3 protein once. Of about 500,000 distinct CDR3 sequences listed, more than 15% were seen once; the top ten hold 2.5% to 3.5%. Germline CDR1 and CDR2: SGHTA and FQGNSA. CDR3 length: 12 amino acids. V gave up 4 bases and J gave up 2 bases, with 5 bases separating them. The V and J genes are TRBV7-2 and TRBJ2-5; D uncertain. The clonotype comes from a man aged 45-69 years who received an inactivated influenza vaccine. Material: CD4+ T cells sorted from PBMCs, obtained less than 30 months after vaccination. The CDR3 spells CASSYWQETQYF. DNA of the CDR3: TGTGCCAGCAGCTACTGGCAAGAGACCCAGTACTTC.